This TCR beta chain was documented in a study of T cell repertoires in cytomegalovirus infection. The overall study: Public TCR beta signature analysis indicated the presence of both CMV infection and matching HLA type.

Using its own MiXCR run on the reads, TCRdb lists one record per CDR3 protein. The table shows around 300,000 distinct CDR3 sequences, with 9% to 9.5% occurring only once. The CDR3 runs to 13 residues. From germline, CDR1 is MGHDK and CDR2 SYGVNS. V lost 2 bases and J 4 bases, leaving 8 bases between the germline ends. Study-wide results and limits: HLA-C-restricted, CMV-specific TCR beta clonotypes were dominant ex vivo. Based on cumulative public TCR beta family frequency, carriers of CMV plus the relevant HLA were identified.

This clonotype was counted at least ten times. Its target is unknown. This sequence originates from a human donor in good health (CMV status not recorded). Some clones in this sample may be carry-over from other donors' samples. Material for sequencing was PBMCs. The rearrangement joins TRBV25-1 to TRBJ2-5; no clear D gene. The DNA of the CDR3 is TGTGCCAGCAGTGAAGCGGCCGTAGAGACCCAGTACTTC. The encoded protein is CASSEAAVETQYF.